Shown below are 5 T cell receptor beta chains from a single sample sequenced in a study of T cell responses to AZD1222 COVID-19 vaccine. Data came from immunoSEQ multiplex PCR; TCRdb stores just in-frame clones and leaves some out. The table has approximately 120,000 clones, roughly 88% seen once. The source was peripheral blood, collected on day 0 of AZD1222 vaccination. Receptors were obtained from an adult in good health.

The gene calls are TRBV4-2 and TRBJ2-6; D is unclear. Trimming took 0 bases from V and 0 from J, leaving 21 bases between them. The germline gives CDR1 LGHNA, CDR2 YNFKEQ. The CDR3 sequence is 21 residues long. The CDR3 region has the DNA TGTGCCAGCAGCCAAGAACCCATCCCGGCAGGCCGACGCTCTGGGGCCAACGTCCTGACTTTC. It encodes CASSQEPIPAGRRSGANVLTF.

V gene TRBV20-1 combines with J gene TRBJ2-5; D gene unclear. The V gene's germline CDR1 is DFQATT and CDR2 SNEGSKA (reference sequence). The CDR3 runs 10 residues. The germline V and J ends were trimmed by 3 bases and 1 base, with 0 bases remaining between them. CDR3 protein: CSASQETQYF. The CDR3 nucleotides read TGCAGTGCTAGCCAAGAGACCCAGTACTTC.

The genes are TRBV18 and TRBJ1-5; the D is unclear. The CDR3 spans 16 residues. The V and J ends lost 2 bases and 4 bases respectively, with 15 bases between them. The germline gives CDR1 KGHSH, CDR2 LQKENI. The CDR3 here is CASSPYGSIGNQPQHF. CDR3 sequence (DNA): TGTGCCAGCTCACCATACGGCAGCATCGGGAATCAGCCCCAGCATTTT.

The rearrangement links TRBV5-1 to TRBJ1-1; D is perhaps TRBD1 (6 bases). Germline CDR1 is SGHRS and CDR2 is YFSETQ. Trimming removed 0 bases at V and 0 bases at J, with 21 bases between. The length of the CDR3 is 19 residues. This CDR3 reads CASSLGGPGVPRLNTEAFF. The CDR3 nucleotides are TGCGCCAGCAGCTTGGGTGGGCCAGGGGTCCCAAGATTGAACACTGAAGCTTTCTTT.

The chain couples TRBV18 to TRBJ2-2, with D tentatively TRBD1 (6 bases). With 4 bases removed from V and 2 bases from J, the gap between germline ends came to 8 bases. The germline V gene encodes CDR1 KGHSH and CDR2 LQKENI. The CDR3 runs 14 residues. CDR3 nucleotides: TGTGCCAGCTCACTGGGACATAACACCGGGGAGCTGTTTTTT. Translating it yields CASSLGHNTGELFF.